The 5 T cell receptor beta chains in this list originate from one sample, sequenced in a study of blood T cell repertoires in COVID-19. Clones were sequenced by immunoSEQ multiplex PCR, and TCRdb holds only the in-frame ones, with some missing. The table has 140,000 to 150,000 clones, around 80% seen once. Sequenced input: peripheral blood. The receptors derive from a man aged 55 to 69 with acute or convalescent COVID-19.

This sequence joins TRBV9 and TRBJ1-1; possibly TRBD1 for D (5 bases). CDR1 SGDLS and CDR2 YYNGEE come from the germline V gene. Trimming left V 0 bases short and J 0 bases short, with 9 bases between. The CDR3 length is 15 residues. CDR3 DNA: TGTGCCAGCAGCGTAGATGGGGGGATGAACACTGAAGCTTTCTTT. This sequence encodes CASSVDGGMNTEAFF.

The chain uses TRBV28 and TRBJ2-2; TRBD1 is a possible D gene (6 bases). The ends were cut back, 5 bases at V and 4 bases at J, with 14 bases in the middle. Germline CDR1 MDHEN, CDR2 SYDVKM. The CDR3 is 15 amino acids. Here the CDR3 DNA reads TGTGCCAGCAGTAACACAGGGCTTAGCACCGGGGAGCTGTTTTTT. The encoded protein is CASSNTGLSTGELFF.

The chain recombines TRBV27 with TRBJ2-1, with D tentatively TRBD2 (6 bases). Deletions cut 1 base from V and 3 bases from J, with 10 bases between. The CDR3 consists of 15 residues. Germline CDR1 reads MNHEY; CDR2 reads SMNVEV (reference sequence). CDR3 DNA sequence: TGTGCCAGCAGTTTATTCCGGGGGAGCTACAATGAGCAGTTCTTC. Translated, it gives CASSLFRGSYNEQFF.

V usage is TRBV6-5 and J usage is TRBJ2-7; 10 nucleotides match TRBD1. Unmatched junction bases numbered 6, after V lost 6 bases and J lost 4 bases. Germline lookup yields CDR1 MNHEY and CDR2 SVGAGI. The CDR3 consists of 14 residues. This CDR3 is CASSPGTGVYEQYF. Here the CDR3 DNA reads TGTGCCAGCAGCCCCGGGACAGGGGTTTACGAGCAGTACTTC.

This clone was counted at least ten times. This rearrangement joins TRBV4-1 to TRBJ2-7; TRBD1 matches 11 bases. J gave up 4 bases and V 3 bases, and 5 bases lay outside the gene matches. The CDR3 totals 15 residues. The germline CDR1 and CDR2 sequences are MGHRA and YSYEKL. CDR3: CASSQPGQGEYEQYF. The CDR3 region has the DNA TGCGCCAGCAGCCAGCCGGGACAGGGGGAATACGAGCAGTACTTC.